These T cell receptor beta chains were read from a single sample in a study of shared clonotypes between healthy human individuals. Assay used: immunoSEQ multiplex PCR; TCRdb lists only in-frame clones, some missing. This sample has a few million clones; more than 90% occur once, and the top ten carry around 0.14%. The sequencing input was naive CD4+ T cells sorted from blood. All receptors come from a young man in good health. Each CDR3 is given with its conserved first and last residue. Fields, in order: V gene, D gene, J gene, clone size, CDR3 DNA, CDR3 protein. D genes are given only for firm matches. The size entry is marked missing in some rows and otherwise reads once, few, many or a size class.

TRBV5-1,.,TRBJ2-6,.,TGCGCCAGCAGCGCCGGGGGCTCTGGGGCCAACGTCCTGACTTTC,CASSAGGSGANVLTF
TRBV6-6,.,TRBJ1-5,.,TGTGCCAGCAGTTACGAGGGGGTAGGCAATCAGCCCCAGCATTTT,CASSYEGVGNQPQHF
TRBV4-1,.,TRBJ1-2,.,TGCGCCAGCAGCCAAGACGGACGAGCCTATGGCTACACCTTC,CASSQDGRAYGYTF
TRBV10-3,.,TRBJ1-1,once,TGTGCCATCAGTGAGCGGATGGTGGGGACTGAAGCTTTCTTT,CAISERMVGTEAFF
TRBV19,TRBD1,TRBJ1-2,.,TGTGCCAGTAGTCCCATACCGGGACAGGGATTTGTTGGCTACACCTTC,CASSPIPGQGFVGYTF
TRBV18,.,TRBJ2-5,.,TGTGCCAGCTCACCACCGGCTCACCAAGAGACCCAGTACTTC,CASSPPAHQETQYF
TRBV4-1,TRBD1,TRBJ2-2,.,TGCGCCAGCAGCCAGGCCGACAGGGTTGGCGGGGAGCTGTTTTTT,CASSQADRVGGELFF
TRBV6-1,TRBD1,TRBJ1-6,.,TGTGCCAGCAGTGAGGGACAGGATAATTCACCCCTCCACTTT,CASSEGQDNSPLHF
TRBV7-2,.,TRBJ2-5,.,TGTGCCAGCAGTCGGGGTGGGGAGACCCAGTACTTC,CASSRGGETQYF
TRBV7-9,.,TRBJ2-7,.,TGTGCCAGCAGCTTAGCGTCGGGGAAAGGGTACGAGCAGTACTTC,CASSLASGKGYEQYF
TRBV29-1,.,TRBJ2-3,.,TGCAGCGTTGAAGATCGACTCATGACGAGTAATACGCAGTATTTT,CSVEDRLMTSNTQYF
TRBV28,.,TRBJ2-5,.,TGTGCCAGCAGTTTAGGGGGAAAGACGGAGACCCAGTACTTC,CASSLGGKTETQYF
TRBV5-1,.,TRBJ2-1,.,TGCGCCAGCAGCTTGGGCAGGGCAAGCTACAATGAGCAGTTCTTC,CASSLGRASYNEQFF
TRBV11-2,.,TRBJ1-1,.,TGTGCCAGCAGGCCTGAATCAGGATGGGTTTTCTTT,CASRPESGWVFF
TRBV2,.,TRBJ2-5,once,TGTGCCAGCAGTGGAGCGACCCAGTACTTC,CASSGATQYF
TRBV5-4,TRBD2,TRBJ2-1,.,TGTGCCAGCAGCTCCCTGGGAGGGGTCAATGAGCAGTTCTTC,CASSSLGGVNEQFF
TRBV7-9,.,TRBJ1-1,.,TGTGCCAGCAGCCTCAGCGGTGAAGCTTTCTTT,CASSLSGEAFF